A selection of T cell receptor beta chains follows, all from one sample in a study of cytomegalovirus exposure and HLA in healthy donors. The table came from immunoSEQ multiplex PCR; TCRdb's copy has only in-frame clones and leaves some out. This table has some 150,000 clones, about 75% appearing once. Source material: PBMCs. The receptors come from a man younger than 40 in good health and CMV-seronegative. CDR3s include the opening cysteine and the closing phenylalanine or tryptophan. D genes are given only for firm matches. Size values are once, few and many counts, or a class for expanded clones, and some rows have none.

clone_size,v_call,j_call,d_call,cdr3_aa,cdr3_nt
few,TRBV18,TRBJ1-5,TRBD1,CASSPAGTGAGGTQHF,TGTGCCAGCTCACCGGCCGGGACAGGCGCCGGTGGGACCCAGCATTTT
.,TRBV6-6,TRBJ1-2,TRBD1,CASSPQGANYGYTF,TGTGCCAGCAGTCCACAGGGGGCGAACTATGGCTACACCTTC
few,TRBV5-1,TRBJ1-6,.,CASSLNGQSPLHF,TGCGCCAGCAGCTTGAATGGACAGTCACCCCTCCACTTT
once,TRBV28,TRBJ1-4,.,CASSPWGQGVSSRELFF,TGTGCCAGCAGTCCCTGGGGGCAGGGAGTATCCTCGAGGGAACTGTTTTTT
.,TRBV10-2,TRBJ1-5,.,CASSPGRNQPQHF,TGCGCCAGCAGCCCGGGAAGGAATCAGCCCCAGCATTTT
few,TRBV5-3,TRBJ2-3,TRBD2,CARSLLAGSDTQYF,TGTGCCAGAAGCTTATTAGCGGGATCAGATACGCAGTATTTT
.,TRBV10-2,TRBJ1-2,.,CASSDGHKAGYTF,TGCGCCAGCAGTGACGGACACAAGGCCGGCTACACCTTC
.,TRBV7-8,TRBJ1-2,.,CASSLNSAGIVAYGYTF,TGTGCCAGCAGCTTAAATAGCGCGGGGATCGTTGCCTATGGCTACACCTTC
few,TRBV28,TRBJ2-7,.,CAALSSSYEQYF,TGTGCCGCTCTCTCGAGTTCCTACGAGCAGTACTTC
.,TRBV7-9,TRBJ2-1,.,CASSSGQGGIWNEQFF,TGTGCCAGCAGCTCAGGCCAAGGGGGAATCTGGAATGAGCAGTTCTTC
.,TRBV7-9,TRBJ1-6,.,CASSLVIPGDNSPLHF,TGTGCCAGCAGCTTAGTGATCCCGGGAGATAATTCACCCCTCCACTTT
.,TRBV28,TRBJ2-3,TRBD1,CASSSDRGDTQYF,TGTGCCAGCAGTTCCGACAGGGGGGATACGCAGTATTTT
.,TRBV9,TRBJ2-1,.,CASAPSGSYNEQFF,TGTGCCAGCGCCCCATCCGGCTCCTACAATGAGCAGTTCTTC